The 11 T cell receptor beta chains in this list originate from one sample, sequenced in a study of blood T cell repertoires in COVID-19. Here immunoSEQ multiplex PCR was the method, and the copy in TCRdb shows in-frame clones only, minus some. This table has roughly 200,000 clones, about 83% appearing once. The sequencing sample was made of peripheral blood. These receptors originate from a young woman who had recovered from COVID-19.

This chain links TRBV6-2 or TRBV6-3 with TRBJ2-7, with 8 bases identical to TRBD1. Germline V gives CDR1 MNHEY, CDR2 SVGEGT. Germline trimming cut 4 bases from V and 9 bases from J; bases unmatched to any gene: 11. This CDR3 is 14 amino acids long. CDR3 amino acids: CASSFGTTGAAQYV. The CDR3 DNA follows: TGTGCCAGCAGTTTTGGGACGACAGGGGCGGCGCAGTACGTC.

The chain employs TRBV10-2 and TRBJ2-7; 8 bases fit TRBD2. Losses at the gene ends were 6 bases for V and 2 bases for J; bases not matched to a gene: 3. Germline CDR1 and CDR2: WSHSY and SAAADI. This CDR3 region has 13 residues. DNA for the CDR3: TGCGCCAGCAGCTTCGGGGGGGCCTACGAGCAGTACTTC. This translates into CASSFGGAYEQYF.

This clone has a handful of counts. This rearrangement joins TRBV18 to TRBJ1-5; 7 positions agree with TRBD1. The V gene end was trimmed by 6 bases and the J gene end by 6 bases; junction bases not matched to a gene: 8. Germline V lookup: CDR1 KGHSH, CDR2 LQKENI. The CDR3 has 14 residues. CDR3 coding DNA: TGTGCCAGCTCGTTCAGGGGGAAGGCTCAGCCCCAGCATTTT. Translation gives CASSFRGKAQPQHF.

The chain couples TRBV10-3 to TRBJ1-1; TRBD1 aligns across 10 bases. The germline gives CDR1 ENHRY, CDR2 SYGVKD. The CDR3 is 16 amino acids. The J segment lost 0 bases and the V segment lost 6 bases, leaving 7 bases of the junction unmatched. The CDR3 loop is CAIRGQGSAVNTEAFF. The CDR3 DNA reads as TGTGCCATCAGGGGACAGGGGTCCGCGGTGAACACTGAAGCTTTCTTT.

This sequence joins TRBV13 and TRBJ2-7; 7 positions match TRBD1. This CDR3 comprises 16 residues. CDR1 and CDR2 from the germline V gene are PRHDT and FYEKMQ (reference sequence). Unmatched junction bases numbered 13, after V lost 5 bases and J lost 3 bases. This CDR3 is CASSTTEGQPIYEQYF. The CDR3 bases are TGTGCCAGCAGCACCACCGAGGGACAGCCCATCTACGAGCAGTACTTC.

This clone is a singleton in its sample. As DNA, the CDR3 is TGTGCCAGCAGTTTCACCTACGAGCAGTACTTC. It translates to CASSFTYEQYF. This chain connects TRBV12-3 or TRBV12-4 to TRBJ2-7, with D uncertain. This CDR3 is built from 11 residues. V dropped 3 bases and J dropped 2 bases, with 2 bases sitting between them.

The chain joins TRBV9 to TRBJ2-1, with D tentatively TRBD1 (5 bases). The CDR3 loop spans 14 amino acids. Trimming removed 0 bases from V and 8 bases from J, with 12 bases in between. CDR1 SGDLS and CDR2 YYNGEE come from the germline V gene. CDR3 bases: TGTGCCAGCAGCGTAGGGGGCTATACTGATGAGCAGTTCTTC. Translating it yields CASSVGGYTDEQFF.

The rearrangement links TRBV5-4 to TRBJ1-2; 7 bases match TRBD1. This CDR3 is 15 amino acids long. V shed 4 bases and J 4 bases; nucleotides not matched to a gene: 10. The V gene's germline CDR1 is SGHNT and CDR2 YYREEE (reference sequence). CDR3 bases: TGTGCCAGCAGCCCAGACAGGGATCAGGGCTATGGCTACACCTTC. Encoded protein: CASSPDRDQGYGYTF. Filled out from reference TRBV5-4 and TRBJ1-2, the complete variable domain reads ETGVTQSPTHLIKTRGQQVTLRCSSQSGHNTVSWYQQALGQGPQFIFQYYREEENGRGNFPPRFSGLQFPNYSSELNVNALELDDSALYLCASSPDRDQGYGYTFGSGTRLTVV.

The sample holds one count of this clone. This chain uses TRBV15 with TRBJ1-6; tentatively, D is TRBD1 (5 bases). This CDR3 contains 15 residues. Germline V CDR1 and CDR2: LNHNV, YYDKDF (reference sequence). V gave up 0 bases and J gave up 4 bases, with 7 bases separating them. The CDR3 loop is CATSREAGYNSPLHF. CDR3 coding DNA: TGTGCCACCAGCAGAGAGGCAGGGTATAATTCACCCCTCCACTTT.

This sequence joins TRBV9 and TRBJ2-2; 9 bases map to TRBD2. This CDR3 has 17 amino acids. Germline trimming cut 1 base from V and 0 bases from J; bases unmatched to any gene: 4. Germline CDR1 SGDLS, CDR2 YYNGEE. For the CDR3, the DNA is TGTGCCAGCAGCGTAAAGCCTAGCGGGACGAACACCGGGGAGCTGTTTTTT. Translating it yields CASSVKPSGTNTGELFF.

J is TRBJ2-1 and V is TRBV12-3 or TRBV12-4; D ambiguous. Trimming pared 3 bases from V and 6 bases from J, leaving 3 bases between. The CDR3 covers 11 residues. The CDR3 protein is CASSFSNEQFF. The CDR3 nucleotides are TGTGCCAGCAGTTTTAGCAATGAGCAGTTCTTC.